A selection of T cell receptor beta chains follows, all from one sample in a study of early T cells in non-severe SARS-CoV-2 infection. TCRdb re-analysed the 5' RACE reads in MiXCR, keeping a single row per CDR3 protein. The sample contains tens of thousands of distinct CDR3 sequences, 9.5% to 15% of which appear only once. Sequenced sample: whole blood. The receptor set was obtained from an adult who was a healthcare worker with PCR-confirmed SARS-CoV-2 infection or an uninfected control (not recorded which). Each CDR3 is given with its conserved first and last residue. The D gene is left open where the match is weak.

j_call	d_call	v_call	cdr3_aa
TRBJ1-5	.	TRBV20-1	CSARVGIQPQHF
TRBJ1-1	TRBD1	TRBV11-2	CASSLLRTGDAFF
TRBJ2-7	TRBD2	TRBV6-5	CATLGTSGYEQYF
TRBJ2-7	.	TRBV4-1	CASSQDGEQWGREQYF
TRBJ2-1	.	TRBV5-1	CASSLDPLVLGRDEQFF
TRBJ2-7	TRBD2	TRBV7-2	CASSLTSGGIYEQYF
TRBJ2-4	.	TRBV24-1	CATSDPKGETKNIQYF
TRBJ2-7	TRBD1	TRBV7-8	CASSLGRDREGGKQYF
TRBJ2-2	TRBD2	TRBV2	CASSWTSGDMNTGELFF
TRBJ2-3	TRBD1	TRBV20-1	CSAFGTGEGDTQYF
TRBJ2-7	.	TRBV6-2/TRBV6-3	CASSYGIPYEQYF
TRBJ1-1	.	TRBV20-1	CSASPGNTEAFF
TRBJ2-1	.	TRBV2	CASRARGEQFF
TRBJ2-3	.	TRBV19	CASRDVVDTQYF
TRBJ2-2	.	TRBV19	CASSIGVAGPTGELFF
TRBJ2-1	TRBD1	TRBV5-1	CASSLAAGGSFNEQFF
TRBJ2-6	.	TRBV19	CASRLGAEWYGANVLTF
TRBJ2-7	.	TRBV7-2	CASSLSPTGIYEQYF
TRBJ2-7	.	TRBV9	CASSVRQDAFYEQYF
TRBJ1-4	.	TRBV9	CASSGGPTNEKLFF
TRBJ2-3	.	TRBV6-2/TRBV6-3	CASSYYRAGRTPTFNTQYF
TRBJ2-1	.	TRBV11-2	CASSLEGRAEQFF
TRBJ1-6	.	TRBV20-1	CSASNHQGSVNSPLHF
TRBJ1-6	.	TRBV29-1	CGAQGSSYNSPLHF
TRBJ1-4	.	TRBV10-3	CAISEGATNEKLFF
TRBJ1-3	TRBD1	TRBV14	CASSENRGHSGNTIYF
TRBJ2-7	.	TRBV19	CASKEGRGTYEQYF
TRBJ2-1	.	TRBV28	CASIGDTNNNEQFF
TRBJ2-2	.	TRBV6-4	CASSEDTPGELFF
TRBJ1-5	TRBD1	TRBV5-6	CASSLAQGQRQPQHF
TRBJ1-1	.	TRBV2	CASGKGRNMNTEAFF
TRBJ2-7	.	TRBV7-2	CASSPPSPAYEQYF
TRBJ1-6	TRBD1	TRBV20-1	CSPTTGTSPLHF
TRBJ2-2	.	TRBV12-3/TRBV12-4	CASSLDPRGGELFF
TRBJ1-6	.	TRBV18	CASSSTEDSPLHF
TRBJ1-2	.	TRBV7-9	CASSLGEAGYGYTF
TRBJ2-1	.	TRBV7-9	CASSLGVETKFF
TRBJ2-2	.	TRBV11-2	CASSTWGPNTGELFF
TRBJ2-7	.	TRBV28	CASSITRGSYEQCF
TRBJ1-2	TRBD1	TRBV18	CASSSQGADGYTF
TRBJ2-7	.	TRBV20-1	CSATRTYEQYF
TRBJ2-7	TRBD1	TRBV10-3	CAIRGTGTAYEQYF
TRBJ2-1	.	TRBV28	CASTPQAQGSYNEQFF
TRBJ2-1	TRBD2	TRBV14	CASSQDVSQRECF
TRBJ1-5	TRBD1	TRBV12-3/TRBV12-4	CASRQGASNQPQHF
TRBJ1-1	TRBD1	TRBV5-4	CASSPGQAFEAFF
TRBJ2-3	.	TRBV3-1	CASSPRGTGIADTQYF
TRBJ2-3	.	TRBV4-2	CASSQPRDFSFKLDTQYF
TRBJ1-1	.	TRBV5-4	CASSFVGQNTEAFF
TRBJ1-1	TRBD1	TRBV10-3	CAIRPGGQNTEAFF
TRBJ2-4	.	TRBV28	CASLGSLAKNIQYF
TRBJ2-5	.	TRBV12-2	CASRLLGQPWETQYF
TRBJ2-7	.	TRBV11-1	CASIQGQPYEQYF
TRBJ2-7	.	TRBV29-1	CSVEPLDRYEQYF
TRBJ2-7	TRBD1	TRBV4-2	CASSQGLTGGIYEQYF
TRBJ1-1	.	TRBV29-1	CSGLNTEAFF
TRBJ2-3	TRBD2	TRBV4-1	CASSQETFTGGTDTQYF
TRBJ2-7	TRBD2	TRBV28	CASTSVSNEQYF
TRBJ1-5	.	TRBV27	CASSRGENQPQHF
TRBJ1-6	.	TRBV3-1	CASSQDGDRGSPLHF